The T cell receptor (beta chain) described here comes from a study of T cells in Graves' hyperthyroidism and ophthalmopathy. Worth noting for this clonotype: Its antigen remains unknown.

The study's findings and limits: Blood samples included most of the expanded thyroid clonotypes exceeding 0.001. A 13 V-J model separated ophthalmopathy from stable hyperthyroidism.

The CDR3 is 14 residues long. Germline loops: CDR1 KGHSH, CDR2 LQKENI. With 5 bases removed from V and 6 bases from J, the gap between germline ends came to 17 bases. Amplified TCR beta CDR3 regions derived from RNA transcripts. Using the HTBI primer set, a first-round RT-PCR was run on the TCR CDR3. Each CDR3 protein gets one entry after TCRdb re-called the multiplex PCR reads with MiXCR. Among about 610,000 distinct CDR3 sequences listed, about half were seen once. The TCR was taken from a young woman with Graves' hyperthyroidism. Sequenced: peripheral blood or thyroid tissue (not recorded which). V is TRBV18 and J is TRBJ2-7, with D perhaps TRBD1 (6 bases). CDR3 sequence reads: CASSTAGAGGEQYF. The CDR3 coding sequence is TGTGCCAGCTCAACCGCAGGGGCAGGAGGCGAGCAGTACTTC.